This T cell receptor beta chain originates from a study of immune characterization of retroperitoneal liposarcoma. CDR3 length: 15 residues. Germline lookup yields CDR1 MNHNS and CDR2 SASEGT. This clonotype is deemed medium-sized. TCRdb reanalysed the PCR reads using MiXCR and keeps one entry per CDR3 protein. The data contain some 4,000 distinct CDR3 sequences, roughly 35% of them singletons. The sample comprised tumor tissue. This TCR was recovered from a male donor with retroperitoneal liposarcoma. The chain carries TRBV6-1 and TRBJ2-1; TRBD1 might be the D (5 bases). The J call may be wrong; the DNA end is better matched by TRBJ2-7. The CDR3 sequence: CASSQQGVNTRGQYF. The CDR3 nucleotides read TGTGCCAGCAGTCAGCAGGGTGTAAATACGCGAGGGCAGTACTTC.